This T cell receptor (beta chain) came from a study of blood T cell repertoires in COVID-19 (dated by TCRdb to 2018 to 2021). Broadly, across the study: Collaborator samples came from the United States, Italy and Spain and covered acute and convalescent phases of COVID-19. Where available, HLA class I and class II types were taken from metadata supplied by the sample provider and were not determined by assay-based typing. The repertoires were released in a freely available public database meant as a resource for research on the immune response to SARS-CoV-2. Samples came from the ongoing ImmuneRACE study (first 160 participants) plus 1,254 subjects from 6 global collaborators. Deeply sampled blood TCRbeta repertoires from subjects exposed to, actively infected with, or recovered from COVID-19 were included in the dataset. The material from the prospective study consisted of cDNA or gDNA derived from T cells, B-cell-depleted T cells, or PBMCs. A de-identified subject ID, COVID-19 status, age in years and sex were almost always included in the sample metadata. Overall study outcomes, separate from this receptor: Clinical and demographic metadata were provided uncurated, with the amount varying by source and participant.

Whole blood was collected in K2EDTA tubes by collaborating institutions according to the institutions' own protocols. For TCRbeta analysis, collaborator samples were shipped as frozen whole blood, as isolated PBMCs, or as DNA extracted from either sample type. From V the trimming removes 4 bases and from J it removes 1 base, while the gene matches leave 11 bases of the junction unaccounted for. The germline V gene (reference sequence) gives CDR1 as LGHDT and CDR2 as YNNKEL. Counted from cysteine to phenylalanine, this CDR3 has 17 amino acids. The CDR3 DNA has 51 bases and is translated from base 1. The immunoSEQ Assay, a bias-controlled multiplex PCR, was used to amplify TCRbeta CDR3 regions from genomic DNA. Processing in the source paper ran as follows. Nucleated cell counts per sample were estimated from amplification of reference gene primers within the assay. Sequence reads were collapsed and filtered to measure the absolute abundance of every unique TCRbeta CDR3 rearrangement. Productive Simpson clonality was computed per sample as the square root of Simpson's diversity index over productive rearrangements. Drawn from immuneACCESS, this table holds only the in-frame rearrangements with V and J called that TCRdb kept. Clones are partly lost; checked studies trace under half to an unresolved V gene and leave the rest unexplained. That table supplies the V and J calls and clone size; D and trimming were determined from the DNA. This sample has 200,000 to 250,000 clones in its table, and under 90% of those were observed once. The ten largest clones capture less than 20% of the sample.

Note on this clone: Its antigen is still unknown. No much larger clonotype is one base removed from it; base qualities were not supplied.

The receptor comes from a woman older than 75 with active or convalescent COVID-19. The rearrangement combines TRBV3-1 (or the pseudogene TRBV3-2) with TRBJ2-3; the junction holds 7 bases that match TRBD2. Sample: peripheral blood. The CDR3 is CASSPLPAGVGTDTQYF. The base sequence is TGTGCCAGCAGCCCCCTACCGGCGGGAGTTGGCACAGATACGCAGTATTTT.